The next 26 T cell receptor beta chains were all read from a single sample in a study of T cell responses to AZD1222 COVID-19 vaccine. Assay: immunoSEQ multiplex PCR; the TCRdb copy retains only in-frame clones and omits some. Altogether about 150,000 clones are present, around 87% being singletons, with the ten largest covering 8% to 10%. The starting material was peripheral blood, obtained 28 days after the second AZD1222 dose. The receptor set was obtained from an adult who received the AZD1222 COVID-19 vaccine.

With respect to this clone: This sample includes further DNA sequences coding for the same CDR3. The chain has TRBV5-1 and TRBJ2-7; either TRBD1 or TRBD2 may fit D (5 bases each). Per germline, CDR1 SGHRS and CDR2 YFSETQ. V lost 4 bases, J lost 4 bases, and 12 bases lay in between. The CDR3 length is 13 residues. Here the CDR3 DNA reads TGCGCCAGCAGCCGGGACGGGGATTACGAGCAGTACTTC. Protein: CASSRDGDYEQYF.

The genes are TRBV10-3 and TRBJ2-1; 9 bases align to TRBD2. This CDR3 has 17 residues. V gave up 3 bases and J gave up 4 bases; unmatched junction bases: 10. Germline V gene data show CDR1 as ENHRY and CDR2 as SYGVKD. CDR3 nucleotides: TGTGCCATCAGTGATCCATCGGTTACTAGCGGGTACAATGAGCAGTTCTTC. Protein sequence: CAISDPSVTSGYNEQFF.

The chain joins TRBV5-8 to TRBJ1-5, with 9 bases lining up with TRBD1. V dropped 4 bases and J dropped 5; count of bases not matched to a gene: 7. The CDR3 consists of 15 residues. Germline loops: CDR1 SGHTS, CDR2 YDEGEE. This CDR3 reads CASSDGDREDQPQHF. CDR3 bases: TGTGCCAGCAGCGACGGGGACAGGGAAGATCAGCCCCAGCATTTT.

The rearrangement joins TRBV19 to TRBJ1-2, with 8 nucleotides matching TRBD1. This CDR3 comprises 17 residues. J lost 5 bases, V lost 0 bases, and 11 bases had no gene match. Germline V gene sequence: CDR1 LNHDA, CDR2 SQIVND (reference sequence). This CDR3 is CASSIDHPDRGRYGYTF. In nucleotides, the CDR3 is TGTGCCAGTAGTATAGATCACCCTGACAGGGGCCGATATGGCTACACCTTC.

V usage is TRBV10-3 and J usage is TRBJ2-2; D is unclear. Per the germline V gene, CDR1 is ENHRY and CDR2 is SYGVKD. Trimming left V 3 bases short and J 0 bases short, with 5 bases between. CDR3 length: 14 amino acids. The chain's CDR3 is CAISERANTGELFF. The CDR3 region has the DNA TGTGCCATCAGTGAAAGAGCGAACACCGGGGAGCTGTTTTTT.

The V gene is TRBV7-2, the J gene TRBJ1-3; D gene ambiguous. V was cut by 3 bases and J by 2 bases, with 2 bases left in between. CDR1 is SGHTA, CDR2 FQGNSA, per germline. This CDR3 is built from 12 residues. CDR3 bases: TGTGCCAGCAGCTTGCCTGGAAACACCATATATTTT. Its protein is CASSLPGNTIYF.

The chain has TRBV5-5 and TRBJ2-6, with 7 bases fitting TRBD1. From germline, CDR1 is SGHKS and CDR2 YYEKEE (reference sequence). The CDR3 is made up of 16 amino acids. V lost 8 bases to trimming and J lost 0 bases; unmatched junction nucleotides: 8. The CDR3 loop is CARDRGQLSGANVLTF. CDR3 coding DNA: TGTGCCAGGGACCGGGGACAGCTCTCTGGGGCCAACGTCCTGACTTTC.

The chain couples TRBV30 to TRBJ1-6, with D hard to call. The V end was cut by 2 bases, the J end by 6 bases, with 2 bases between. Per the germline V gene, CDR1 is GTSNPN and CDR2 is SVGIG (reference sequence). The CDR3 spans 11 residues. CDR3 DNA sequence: TGTGCCTGGAGTATTAATTCACCCCTCCACTTT. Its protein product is CAWSINSPLHF.

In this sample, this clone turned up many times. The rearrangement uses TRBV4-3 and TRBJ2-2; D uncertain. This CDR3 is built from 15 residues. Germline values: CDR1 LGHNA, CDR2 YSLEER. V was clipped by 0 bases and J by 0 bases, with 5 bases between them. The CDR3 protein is CASSQDRANTGELFF. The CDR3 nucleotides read TGCGCCAGCAGCCAAGATCGGGCGAACACCGGGGAGCTGTTTTTT.

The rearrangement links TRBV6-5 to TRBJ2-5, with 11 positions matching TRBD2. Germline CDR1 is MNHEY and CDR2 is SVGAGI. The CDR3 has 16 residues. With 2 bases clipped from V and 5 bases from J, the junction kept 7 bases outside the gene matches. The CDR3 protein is CASSYRSGRAGETQYF. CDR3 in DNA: TGTGCCAGCAGTTACCGTAGCGGGAGGGCCGGGGAGACCCAGTACTTC.

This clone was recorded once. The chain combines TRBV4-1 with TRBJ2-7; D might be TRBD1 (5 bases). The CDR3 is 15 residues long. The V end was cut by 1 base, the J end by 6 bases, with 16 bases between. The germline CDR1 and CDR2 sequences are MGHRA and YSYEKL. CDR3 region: CASSQGAGLQGEQYF. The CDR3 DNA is TGCGCCAGCAGCCAAGGGGCAGGTCTTCAGGGCGAGCAGTACTTC.

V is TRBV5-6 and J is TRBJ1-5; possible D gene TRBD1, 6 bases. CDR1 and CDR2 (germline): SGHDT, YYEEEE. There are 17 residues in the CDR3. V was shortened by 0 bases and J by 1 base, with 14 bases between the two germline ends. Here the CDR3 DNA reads TGTGCCAGCAGCTTGGCTCGGGGGGGCGGGAGCAATCAGCCCCAGCATTTT. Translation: CASSLARGGGSNQPQHF.

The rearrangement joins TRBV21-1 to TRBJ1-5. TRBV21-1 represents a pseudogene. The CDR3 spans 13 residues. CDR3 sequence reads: CASSPACYQPQHF. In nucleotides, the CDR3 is TGTGCCAGCAGCCCAGCTTGCTATCAGCCCCAGCATTTT.

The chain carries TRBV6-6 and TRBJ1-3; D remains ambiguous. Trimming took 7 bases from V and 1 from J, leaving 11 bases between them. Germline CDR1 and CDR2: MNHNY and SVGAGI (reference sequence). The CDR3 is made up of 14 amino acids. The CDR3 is CASTEQYSGNTIYF. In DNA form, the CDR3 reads TGTGCCAGCACCGAACAGTATTCTGGAAACACCATATATTTT.

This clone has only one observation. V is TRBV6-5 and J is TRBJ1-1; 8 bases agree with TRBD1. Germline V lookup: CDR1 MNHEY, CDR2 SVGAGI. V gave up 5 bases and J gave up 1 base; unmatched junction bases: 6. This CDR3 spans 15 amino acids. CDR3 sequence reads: CASSPPTGANTEAFF. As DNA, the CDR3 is TGTGCCAGCAGTCCGCCGACAGGGGCGAACACTGAAGCTTTCTTT.

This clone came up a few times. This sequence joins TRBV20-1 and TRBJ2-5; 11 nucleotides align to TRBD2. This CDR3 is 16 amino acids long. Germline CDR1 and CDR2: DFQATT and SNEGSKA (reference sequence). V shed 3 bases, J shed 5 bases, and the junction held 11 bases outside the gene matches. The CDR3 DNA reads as TGCAGTGCTAGTCGAGAACTAGCGGGAGTTGGGGAGACCCAGTACTTC. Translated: CSASRELAGVGETQYF.

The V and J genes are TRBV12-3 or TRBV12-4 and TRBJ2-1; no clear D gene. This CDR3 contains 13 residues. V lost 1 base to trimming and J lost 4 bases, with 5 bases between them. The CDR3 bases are TGTGCCAGCAGTTTAGTTGGGTACAATGAGCAGTTCTTC. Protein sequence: CASSLVGYNEQFF.

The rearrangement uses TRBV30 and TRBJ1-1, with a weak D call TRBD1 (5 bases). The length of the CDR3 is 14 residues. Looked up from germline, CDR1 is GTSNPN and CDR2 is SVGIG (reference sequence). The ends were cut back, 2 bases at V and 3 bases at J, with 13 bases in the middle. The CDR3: CAWSRWGSDTEAFF. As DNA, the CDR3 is TGTGCCTGGAGTAGATGGGGCAGTGACACTGAAGCTTTCTTT.

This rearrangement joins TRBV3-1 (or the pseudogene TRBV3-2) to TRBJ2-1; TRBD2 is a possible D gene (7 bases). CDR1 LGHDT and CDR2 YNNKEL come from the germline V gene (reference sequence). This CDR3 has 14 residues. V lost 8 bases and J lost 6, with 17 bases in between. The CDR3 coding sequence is TGTGCCAGCGGCGGGGGCGGCCCTCCCAATGAGCAGTTCTTC. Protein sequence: CASGGGGPPNEQFF.

CDR3 coding DNA: TGTGCCAGTAGTATAGTAAGCGGGGGGGGTAGCTCCTACAATGAGCAGTTCTTC. Amino acid sequence: CASSIVSGGGSSYNEQFF. The chain has TRBV19 and TRBJ2-1; 10 bases map to TRBD2. Germline-derived CDR1 and CDR2 are LNHDA and SQIVND (reference sequence). V shed 1 base, J shed 0 bases, and the junction held 6 bases outside the gene matches. CDR3 length: 18 amino acids.

The CDR3 loop reads CSASTGRGGYTF. Here the CDR3 DNA reads TGCAGTGCTAGTACAGGCCGGGGCGGCTACACCTTC. The chain uses TRBV20-1 and TRBJ1-2; TRBD1 is a possible D gene (5 bases). Germline loops: CDR1 DFQATT, CDR2 SNEGSKA (reference sequence). CDR3 length equals 12 residues. The V end lost 3 bases, the J end lost 8 bases, and 13 bases lay between the germline ends.

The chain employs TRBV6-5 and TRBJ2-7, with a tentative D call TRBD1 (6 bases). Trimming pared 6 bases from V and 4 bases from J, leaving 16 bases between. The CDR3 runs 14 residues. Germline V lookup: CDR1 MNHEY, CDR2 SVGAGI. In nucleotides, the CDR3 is TGTGCCAGCAGACGACAGGAGGCTGGATACGAGCAGTACTTC. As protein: CASRRQEAGYEQYF.

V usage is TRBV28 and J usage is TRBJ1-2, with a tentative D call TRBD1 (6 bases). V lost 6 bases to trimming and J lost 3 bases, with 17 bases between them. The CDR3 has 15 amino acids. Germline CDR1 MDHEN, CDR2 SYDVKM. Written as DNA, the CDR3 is TGTGCCAGCAGGATATCGGGGGGCGCGGACTATGGCTACACCTTC. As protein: CASRISGGADYGYTF.

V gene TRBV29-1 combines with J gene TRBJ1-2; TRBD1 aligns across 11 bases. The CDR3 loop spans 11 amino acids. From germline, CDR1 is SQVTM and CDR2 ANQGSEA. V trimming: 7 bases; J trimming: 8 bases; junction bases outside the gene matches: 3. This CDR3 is CSGGQGEGYTF. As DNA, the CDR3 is TGCAGCGGGGGACAGGGGGAAGGCTACACCTTC.

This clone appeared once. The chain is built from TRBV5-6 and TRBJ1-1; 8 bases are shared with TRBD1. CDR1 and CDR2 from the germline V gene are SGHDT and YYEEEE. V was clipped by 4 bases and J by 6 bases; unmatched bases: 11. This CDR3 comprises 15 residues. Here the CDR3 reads CASSIVDRGRPEAFF. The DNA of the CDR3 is TGTGCCAGCAGCATAGTCGACAGGGGAAGACCTGAAGCTTTCTTT.

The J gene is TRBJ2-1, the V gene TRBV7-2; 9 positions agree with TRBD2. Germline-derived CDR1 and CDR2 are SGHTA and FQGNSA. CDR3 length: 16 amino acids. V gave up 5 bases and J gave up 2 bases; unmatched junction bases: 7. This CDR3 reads CASSPRLAETYNEQFF. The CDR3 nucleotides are TGTGCCAGCAGCCCCAGACTAGCGGAAACCTACAATGAGCAGTTCTTC.